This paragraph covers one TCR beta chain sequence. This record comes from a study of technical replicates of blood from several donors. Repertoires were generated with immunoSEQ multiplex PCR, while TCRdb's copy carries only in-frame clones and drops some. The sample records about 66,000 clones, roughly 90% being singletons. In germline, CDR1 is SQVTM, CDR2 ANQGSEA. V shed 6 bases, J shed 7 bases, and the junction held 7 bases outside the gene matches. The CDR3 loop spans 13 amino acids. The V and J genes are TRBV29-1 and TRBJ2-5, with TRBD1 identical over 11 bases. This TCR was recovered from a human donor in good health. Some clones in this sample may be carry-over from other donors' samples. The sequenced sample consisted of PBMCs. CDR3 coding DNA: TGCAGCGTCGAGGACAGGGGGCGGTTGACCCAGTACTTC. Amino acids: CSVEDRGRLTQYF.